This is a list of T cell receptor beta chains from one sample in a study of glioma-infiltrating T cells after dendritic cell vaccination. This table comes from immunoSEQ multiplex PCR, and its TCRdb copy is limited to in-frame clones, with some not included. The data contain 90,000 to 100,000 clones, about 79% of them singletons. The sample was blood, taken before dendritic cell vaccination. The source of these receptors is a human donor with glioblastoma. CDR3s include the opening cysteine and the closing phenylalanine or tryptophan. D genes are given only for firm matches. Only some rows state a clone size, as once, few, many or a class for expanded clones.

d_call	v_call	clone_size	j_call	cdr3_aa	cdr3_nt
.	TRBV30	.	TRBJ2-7	CAWSVRWQVEQYF	TGTGCCTGGAGCGTACGTTGGCAGGTCGAGCAGTACTTC
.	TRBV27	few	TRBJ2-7	CASSLRGQSYEQYF	TGTGCCAGCAGTTTACGCGGACAGTCCTACGAGCAGTACTTC
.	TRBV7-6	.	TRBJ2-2	CASSLVQDYGELFF	TGTGCCAGCAGCTTGGTACAGGATTACGGGGAGCTGTTTTTT
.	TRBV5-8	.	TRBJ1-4	CASSLLVRTNEKLFF	TGTGCCAGCAGCTTGCTCGTCAGGACTAATGAAAAACTGTTTTTT
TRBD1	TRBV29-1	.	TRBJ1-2	CSVDKQGNYGYTF	TGCAGCGTTGACAAACAGGGGAACTATGGCTACACCTTC
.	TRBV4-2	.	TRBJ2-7	CASSQGPSYEQYF	TGTGCCAGCAGCCAAGGGCCCTCCTACGAGCAGTACTTC
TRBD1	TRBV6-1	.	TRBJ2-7	CASSATGGPGREQYF	TGTGCCAGCAGTGCCACAGGGGGTCCAGGGAGAGAGCAGTACTTC
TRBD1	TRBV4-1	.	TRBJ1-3	CASSQVRAGQGAGNTIYF	TGCGCCAGCAGCCAAGTACGTGCGGGACAGGGGGCTGGAAACACCATATATTTT
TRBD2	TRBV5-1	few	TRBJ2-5	CASSLAEGGSGETQYF	TGCGCCAGCAGCTTGGCCGAGGGAGGGAGTGGAGAGACCCAGTACTTC
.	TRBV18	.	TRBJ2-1	CASSPPAYGYNEQFF	TGTGCCAGCTCACCACCGGCATATGGCTACAATGAGCAGTTCTTC
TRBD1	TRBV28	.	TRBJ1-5	CASSTGTGEQPQHF	TGTGCCAGCAGTACCGGGACAGGGGAACAGCCCCAGCATTTT
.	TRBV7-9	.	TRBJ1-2	CASSLVAGYGYTF	TGTGCCAGCAGCTTAGTCGCGGGCTATGGCTACACCTTC
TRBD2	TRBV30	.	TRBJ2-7	CAYQREGTYEQYF	TGTGCCTACCAGCGGGAGGGGACCTACGAGCAGTACTTC
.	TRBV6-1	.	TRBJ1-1	CASSEGWGGAGAFF	TGTGCCAGCAGTGAAGGCTGGGGAGGGGCTGGAGCTTTCTTT
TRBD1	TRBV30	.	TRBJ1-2	CAWTFPGTGGWGYTF	TGTGCCTGGACCTTTCCAGGGACAGGGGGCTGGGGCTACACCTTC
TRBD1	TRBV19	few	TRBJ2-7	CASSTTGGHEQYF	TGTGCCAGTAGCACGACAGGGGGGCACGAGCAGTACTTC
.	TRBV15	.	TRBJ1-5	CATIKRGFNQPQHF	TGTGCCACCATAAAACGGGGATTTAATCAGCCCCAGCATTTT
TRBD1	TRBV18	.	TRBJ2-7	CASSLTTGIGEQYF	TGTGCCAGCTCACTGACGACAGGGATCGGGGAGCAGTACTTC
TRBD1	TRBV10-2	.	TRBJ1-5	CASSERGTGNQPQHF	TGCGCCAGCAGTGAGAGGGGGACAGGAAATCAGCCCCAGCATTTT
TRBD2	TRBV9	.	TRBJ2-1	CASSPWEGSNTYNEQFF	TGTGCCAGCAGCCCTTGGGAGGGGTCCAACACCTACAATGAGCAGTTCTTC
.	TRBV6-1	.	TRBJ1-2	CASRWLGREDGYTF	TGTGCCAGCAGATGGTTGGGCAGGGAAGATGGCTACACCTTC
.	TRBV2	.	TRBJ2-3	CASTFTQGADTQYF	TGTGCCAGCACCTTTACCCAAGGGGCAGATACGCAGTATTTT
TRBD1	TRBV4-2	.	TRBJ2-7	CASSQDPLGPGGSYEQYF	TGTGCCAGCAGCCAAGATCCCCTGGGCCCAGGGGGATCCTACGAGCAGTACTTC
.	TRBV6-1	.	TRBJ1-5	CASRLSNQPQHF	TGTGCCAGCAGACTTAGCAATCAGCCCCAGCATTTT
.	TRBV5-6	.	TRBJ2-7	CASSLGQISSYEQYF	TGTGCCAGCAGCTTGGGGCAGATCAGCTCCTACGAGCAGTACTTC
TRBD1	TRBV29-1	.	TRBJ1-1	CSVAPGVDRAFF	TGCAGCGTGGCCCCCGGTGTGGACAGGGCTTTCTTT
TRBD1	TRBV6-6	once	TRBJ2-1	CASSYPDRGLLQFF	TGTGCCAGCAGTTACCCGGACAGGGGGCTCTTACAGTTCTTC